This T cell receptor (beta chain) appears in the sequencing data of a study of CD8+ T cells in alopecia areata. The study's findings and limits: Clonality was higher in lesional than normal scalp, especially in alopecia totalis/universalis. Alphabeta T cells residing in normal skin are also sequenced in scalp samples. Compared with mice, patients displayed less clear TCR sharing, possibly for HLA-related reasons.

The sequencing template was cDNA reverse transcribed from extracted RNA. The method was immunoSEQ multiplex PCR; TCRdb's version includes in-frame clones alone and lacks a portion of them. Of roughly 200,000 clones in the sample, more than 50% were seen once. A word on this clone: Its target is not known.

From PBMCs, CD4+ and CD8+ T cells were sorted. In germline, CDR1 is SEHNR, CDR2 FQNEAQ (reference sequence). The CDR3 runs to 11 residues. V lost 7 bases to trimming and J lost 6 bases, with 7 bases between them. Source material: CD8+ T cells sorted from blood. The origin of this receptor is a human donor in good health. V gene TRBV7-9 combines with J gene TRBJ1-5; D gene ambiguous. The CDR3 here is CASTTAQPQHF. DNA for the CDR3: TGTGCCAGCACTACCGCTCAGCCCCAGCATTTT.